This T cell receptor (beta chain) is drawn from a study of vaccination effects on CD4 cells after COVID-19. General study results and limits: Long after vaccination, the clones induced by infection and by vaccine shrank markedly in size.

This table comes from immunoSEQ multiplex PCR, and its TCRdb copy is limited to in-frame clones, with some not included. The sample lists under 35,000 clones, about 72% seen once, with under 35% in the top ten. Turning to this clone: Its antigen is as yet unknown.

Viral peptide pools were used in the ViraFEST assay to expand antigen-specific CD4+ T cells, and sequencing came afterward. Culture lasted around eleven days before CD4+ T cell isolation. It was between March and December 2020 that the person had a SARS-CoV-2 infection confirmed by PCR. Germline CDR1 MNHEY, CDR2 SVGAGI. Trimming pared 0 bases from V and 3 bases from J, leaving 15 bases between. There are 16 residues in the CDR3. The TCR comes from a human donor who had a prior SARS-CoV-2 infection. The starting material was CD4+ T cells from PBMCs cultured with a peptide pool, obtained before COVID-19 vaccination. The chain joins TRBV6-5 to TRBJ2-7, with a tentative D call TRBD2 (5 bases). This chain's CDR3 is CASSYSAGVLSYEQYF. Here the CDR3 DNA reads TGTGCCAGCAGTTACTCGGCCGGGGTATTGAGCTACGAGCAGTACTTC.